The 16 T cell receptor beta chains below were found in one sample sequenced in a study of T cells in localized non-small cell lung cancer. Here immunoSEQ multiplex PCR was the method, and the copy in TCRdb shows in-frame clones only, minus some. The sample holds over 70,000 clones, 70% to 90% seen once. This specimen was peripheral blood, taken before any cancer treatment. All receptors derive from a male donor older than 55 with stage III squamous cell lung carcinoma.

The chain is built from TRBV28 and TRBJ1-1, with D hard to call. The CDR3 runs 13 residues. Germline values: CDR1 MDHEN, CDR2 SYDVKM. The ends were cut back, 3 bases at V and 7 bases at J, with 12 bases in the middle. Here the CDR3 reads CASSFHRAREAFF. The CDR3 coding sequence is TGTGCCAGCAGTTTTCATAGGGCCCGTGAAGCTTTCTTT.

The CDR3 DNA is TGTGCCAGCGGACCCGTCTGGCAGAGCTCCTACAATGAGCAGTTCTTC. Protein product: CASGPVWQSSYNEQFF. The chain recombines TRBV4-2 with TRBJ2-1, with D unclear. Germline V gene data show CDR1 as LGHNA and CDR2 as YNFKEQ. The length of the CDR3 is 16 residues. Trimming took off 8 bases at V and 0 bases at J, with 17 bases between the two ends.

This clone was picked up a small number of times. V usage is TRBV6-1 and J usage is TRBJ2-1; 11 bases fit TRBD2. The CDR3 consists of 17 residues. Germline CDR1 is MNHNS and CDR2 is SASEGT. With 0 bases clipped from V and 8 bases from J, the junction kept 9 bases outside the gene matches. CDR3 residues: CASSEALAGGRSDEQFF. Written as DNA, the CDR3 is TGTGCCAGCAGTGAAGCGTTAGCGGGGGGGCGCAGTGATGAGCAGTTCTTC.

This chain uses TRBV15 with TRBJ2-1; D call uncertain. The V and J ends lost 1 base and 7 bases respectively, with 8 bases between them. The CDR3 loop spans 13 amino acids. CDR1 is LNHNV and CDR2 is YYDKDF in the germline V gene (reference sequence). The CDR3, as DNA: TGTGCCACCAGCAGAGTTAGTTCTAATGAGCAGTTCTTC. Translating gives CATSRVSSNEQFF.

Only one count was recorded for this clone. V usage is TRBV7-2 and J usage is TRBJ1-5; D not resolved. V lost 1 base to trimming and J lost 1 base, with 8 bases between them. CDR1 and CDR2 from the germline V gene are SGHTA and FQGNSA. The CDR3 length is 15 residues. The CDR3 DNA follows: TGTGCCAGCAGCTTAGAAGATTTAAGCAATCAGCCCCAGCATTTT. It yields the protein CASSLEDLSNQPQHF.

The rearrangement uses TRBV7-3 and TRBJ1-2, with 8 bases fitting TRBD1. CDR1 SGHTA and CDR2 FQGTGA come from the germline V gene. V shed 2 bases, J shed 8 bases, and the junction held 16 bases outside the gene matches. The CDR3 has 17 residues. The CDR3, as DNA: TGTGCCAGCAGCTTAGTGGGGACAGGAGTATCGAGGGGAGGCTACACCTTC. It yields the protein CASSLVGTGVSRGGYTF.

V usage is TRBV30 and J usage is TRBJ1-2; D is possibly TRBD1 (5 bases). The CDR3 loop spans 16 amino acids. Trimming took off 1 base at V and 6 bases at J, with 21 bases between the two ends. The germline V gene has CDR1 GTSNPN and CDR2 SVGIG (reference sequence). CDR3 bases: TGTGCCTGGAGTGGGTTAGCCGGACAACTGACTGATGGCTACACCTTC. The encoded protein is CAWSGLAGQLTDGYTF.

This chain connects TRBV9 to TRBJ2-3; D unclear. Between the trimmed V and J ends, which lost 3 bases and 6 bases, there was a span of 11 bases. This CDR3 is built from 13 residues. Looked up from germline, CDR1 is SGDLS and CDR2 is YYNGEE. The CDR3 region has the DNA TGTGCCAGCAGCGCCTTGCTGGCCGATACGCAGTATTTT. Translated, it gives CASSALLADTQYF.

The chain couples TRBV30 to TRBJ1-5; TRBD1 matches 8 bases. Germline CDR1 reads GTSNPN; CDR2 reads SVGIG (reference sequence). The V gene end was trimmed by 2 bases and the J gene end by 4 bases; junction bases not matched to a gene: 1. CDR3 length: 13 residues. The CDR3 spells CAWSRQGNQPQHF. The CDR3 nucleotides are TGTGCCTGGAGTAGACAGGGGAATCAGCCCCAGCATTTT.

This clone was seen more than once but under ten times. The chain recombines TRBV7-9 with TRBJ1-1, with TRBD1 as a possible D gene (5 bases). Germline V CDR1 and CDR2: SEHNR, FQNEAQ (reference sequence). Trimming removed 5 bases from V and 0 bases from J, with 22 bases in between. The CDR3 runs to 18 residues. The CDR3 region has the DNA TGTGCCAGCAGCCATCCCCGGGGGGACGGCCAATTGAACACTGAAGCTTTCTTT. Amino acids: CASSHPRGDGQLNTEAFF.

The rearrangement links TRBV19 to TRBJ2-7; D gene uncertain. The CDR3 contains 14 residues. Trimming cost V 10 bases and J 5 bases, with 21 bases left between them. CDR1 is LNHDA, CDR2 SQIVND, per germline (reference sequence). The CDR3 loop is CATSPDPSEHEQYF. The CDR3 nucleotides are TGTGCCACTTCACCGGATCCTTCCGAGCACGAGCAGTACTTC.

The chain couples TRBV20-1 to TRBJ1-3, with D maybe TRBD1 (5 bases). CDR3 length: 11 amino acids. Germline assignment: CDR1 DFQATT and CDR2 SNEGSKA (reference sequence). V was clipped by 3 bases and J by 8 bases, with 8 bases between them. CDR3 residues: CSARGGYTIYF. The CDR3 DNA reads as TGCAGTGCTAGGGGGGGATACACCATATATTTT.

The V gene is TRBV7-7, the J gene TRBJ2-5; possible D gene TRBD1, 6 bases. V was clipped by 8 bases and J by 8 bases, with 21 bases between them. Germline V CDR1 and CDR2: SSHAT, FNYEAQ (reference sequence). The CDR3 contains 14 residues. CDR3 DNA sequence: TGTGCCAGCTCCCCCGGGACAAACATGGGAACCCAGTACTTC. Protein: CASSPGTNMGTQYF.

V is TRBV29-1 and J is TRBJ1-2; the D is unclear. Per germline, CDR1 SQVTM and CDR2 ANQGSEA. The CDR3 runs 12 residues. V shed 0 bases and J shed 4 bases, with 6 bases lying between them. The CDR3 bases are TGCAGCGTTGAAGAGGCCTTCTATGGCTACACCTTC. This translates into CSVEEAFYGYTF.

The rearrangement links TRBV10-3 to TRBJ2-7; TRBD1 matches at 9 bases. The junction had 10 bases not matched to a gene; V was cut back by 7 bases and J by 6 bases. CDR3 length equals 14 residues. The germline CDR1 and CDR2 sequences are ENHRY and SYGVKD. CDR3 sequence: CAIMGTGMTGEQYF. The CDR3 DNA reads TGTGCCATCATGGGGACAGGGATGACTGGCGAGCAGTACTTC.

The chain employs TRBV7-9 and TRBJ1-2; 9 positions agree with TRBD1. Per germline, CDR1 SEHNR and CDR2 FQNEAQ (reference sequence). Trimming cost V 7 bases and J 4 bases; bases outside gene matches: 16. This CDR3 contains 17 residues. The CDR3 reads CASTSVTPDRGLYGYTF. CDR3 nucleotides: TGTGCCAGCACCTCAGTGACTCCGGACAGGGGTCTCTATGGCTACACCTTC.